This entry lists 29 T cell receptor beta chains sequenced from one sample in a study of T cell responses to AZD1222 COVID-19 vaccine. Clones were read by immunoSEQ multiplex PCR, and TCRdb kept only the in-frame ones, dropping some. The repertoire holds around 70,000 clones, 88% seen once, with roughly 8.3% in the top ten. Source: peripheral blood, taken on day 0 of AZD1222 vaccination. All receptors derive from an adult in good health.

The DNA for the CDR3 is TGTGCCAGCAGCGTAGTCACTAGCGGGATAGGTGAGCAGTTCTTC. Translating gives CASSVVTSGIGEQFF. The rearrangement uses TRBV9 and TRBJ2-1, with TRBD2 matching over 10 bases. V dropped 0 bases and J dropped 9; count of bases not matched to a gene: 6. This CDR3 spans 15 amino acids. Germline V CDR1 and CDR2: SGDLS, YYNGEE.

This chain uses TRBV5-1 with TRBJ2-5; 8 nucleotides align to TRBD1. The CDR3 totals 15 residues. CDR1 and CDR2 (germline): SGHRS, YFSETQ. V dropped 0 bases and J dropped 5; count of bases not matched to a gene: 6. The DNA of the CDR3 is TGCGCCAGCAGCTTGGTTGGCAGGGGGCATGAGACCCAGTACTTC. Translating gives CASSLVGRGHETQYF.

The V and J genes are TRBV7-9 and TRBJ2-1; D could derive from TRBD1 or TRBD2 (5 bases each). V was trimmed by 2 bases and J by 3 bases, leaving 14 bases between them. The CDR3 runs to 16 residues. Per the germline V gene, CDR1 is SEHNR and CDR2 is FQNEAQ (reference sequence). The CDR3 reads CASSLRGSERYNEQFF. CDR3 bases: TGTGCCAGCAGCTTAAGGGGTAGCGAGCGCTACAATGAGCAGTTCTTC.

Regarding this clone: One junction end disagrees with the germline gene, perhaps due to a read error. The chain joins TRBV10-3 to TRBJ2-7; no clear D gene. The CDR3 spans 11 residues. Germline-derived CDR1 and CDR2 are ENHRY and SYGVKD. The CDR3 region has the DNA TGTGCCATCAGTGAGTCCTTCGAGCAGTACTTC. It translates to CAISESFEQYF.

This clone has a single count. This chain links TRBV10-3 with TRBJ1-5; 10 bases fit TRBD1. V lost 10 bases and J lost 3; bases outside the gene matches: 12. This CDR3 region has 16 residues. CDR1 is ENHRY, CDR2 SYGVKD, per germline. The CDR3 here is CATGQGDSLDNQPQHF. CDR3 coding DNA: TGTGCCACCGGACAGGGGGATTCCCTTGACAATCAGCCCCAGCATTTT.

The rearrangement uses TRBV6-5 and TRBJ1-1, with TRBD1 as a possible D gene (5 bases). From germline, CDR1 is MNHEY and CDR2 SVGAGI. V lost 8 bases, J lost 4 bases, and 20 bases lay in between. CDR3 length equals 15 residues. CDR3 sequence reads: CASDNGQGVGTEAFF. The DNA for the CDR3 is TGTGCCAGCGATAACGGTCAGGGTGTTGGCACTGAAGCTTTCTTT.

The rearrangement uses TRBV7-9 and TRBJ2-5; TRBD2 matches 10 bases. This CDR3 contains 16 residues. With 1 base clipped from V and 2 bases from J, the junction kept 4 bases outside the gene matches. Germline values: CDR1 SEHNR, CDR2 FQNEAQ (reference sequence). CDR3 bases: TGTGCCAGCAGCTTAGGTCTAGCGGGAGTACAAGAGACCCAGTACTTC. This gives the protein CASSLGLAGVQETQYF.

V usage is TRBV10-3 and J usage is TRBJ1-1; D is ambiguous. Trimming removed 7 bases at V and 1 base at J, with 10 bases between. There are 13 residues in the CDR3. CDR1 and CDR2 from the germline V gene are ENHRY and SYGVKD. CDR3 sequence: CAIKDPGNTEAFF. The CDR3 DNA reads as TGTGCCATCAAAGACCCGGGGAACACTGAAGCTTTCTTT.

The J gene is TRBJ1-5, the V gene TRBV21-1; the DNA was not compared with TRBD1, the D call given in the table. TRBV21-1 is designated a pseudogene. The CDR3 covers 15 residues. The DNA for the CDR3 is TGTGCCAGTCGACAGGGGGTATATAGCAATCAGCCCCAGCATTTT. Amino acid sequence: CASRQGVYSNQPQHF.

V usage is TRBV4-2 and J usage is TRBJ2-3; the match to TRBD2 covers 7 bases. The CDR3 sequence is 22 residues long. Looked up from germline, CDR1 is LGHNA and CDR2 is YNFKEQ. Trimming removed 0 bases from V and 0 bases from J; junction bases left unmatched: 21. CDR3 sequence reads: CASSQDLLGWRLAAMSTDTQYF. The CDR3, as DNA: TGTGCCAGCAGCCAAGATTTATTAGGTTGGAGACTAGCCGCCATGAGCACAGATACGCAGTATTTT.

This chain connects TRBV11-2 to TRBJ1-3, with D perhaps TRBD1 (5 bases). The germline gives CDR1 SGHAT, CDR2 FQNNGV. V was pared by 1 base and J by 4 bases, with 8 bases between. The length of the CDR3 is 14 residues. The CDR3 region has the DNA TGTGCCAGCAGCTTAGTAACAGGAGGAAACACCATATATTTT. It is translated as CASSLVTGGNTIYF. Combining the CDR3 with reference TRBV11-2 and TRBJ1-3 gives the whole variable domain EAGVAQSPRYKIIEKRQSVAFWCNPISGHATLYWYQQILGQGPKLLIQFQNNGVVDDSQLPKDRFSAERLKGVDSTLKIQPAKLEDSAVYLCASSLVTGGNTIYFGEGSWLTVV.

The chain is built from TRBV28 and TRBJ2-1; the match to TRBD2 covers 14 bases. Per germline, CDR1 MDHEN and CDR2 SYDVKM. The CDR3 has 16 amino acids. Trimming removed 5 bases from V and 7 bases from J; junction bases left unmatched: 7. CDR3: CASSTRTSGRFNEQFF. For the CDR3, the DNA is TGTGCCAGCAGTACCCGGACTAGCGGGAGGTTTAATGAGCAGTTCTTC.

The V and J genes are TRBV9 and TRBJ2-7, with D possibly TRBD2 on 6 matching bases. From germline, CDR1 is SGDLS and CDR2 YYNGEE. Trimming removed 3 bases at V and 5 bases at J, with 9 bases between. CDR3 length: 12 residues. CDR3 residues: CASSGGGDEQYF. CDR3 coding DNA: TGTGCCAGCAGCGGGGGCGGGGACGAGCAGTACTTC.

The chain uses TRBV4-2 and TRBJ1-3; tentatively, D is TRBD1 (5 bases). Germline-derived CDR1 and CDR2 are LGHNA and YNFKEQ. This CDR3 is 14 amino acids long. Trimming cost V 3 bases and J 3 bases, with 9 bases left between them. The CDR3 region is CASSHGDGGNTIYF. CDR3 nucleotide sequence: TGTGCCAGCAGCCACGGGGACGGTGGAAACACCATATATTTT.

The V and J genes are TRBV7-2 and TRBJ1-2; D perhaps matches TRBD1 (6 bases). V shed 5 bases and J shed 7 bases, with 14 bases lying between them. Looked up from germline, CDR1 is SGHTA and CDR2 is FQGNSA. There are 13 residues in the CDR3. The CDR3 DNA reads TGTGCCAGCAGCCCGAACCGGGACATTGGCTACACCTTC. Translating it yields CASSPNRDIGYTF.

This chain's CDR3 is CASNENQGSNEKLFF. The CDR3 nucleotides are TGTGCCAGCAACGAAAATCAGGGTTCTAATGAAAAACTGTTTTTT. This sequence joins TRBV6-5 and TRBJ1-4; tentative D call: TRBD1 (5 bases). CDR1 is MNHEY and CDR2 is SVGAGI in the germline V gene. V was trimmed by 7 bases and J by 3 bases, leaving 15 bases between them. This CDR3 has 15 amino acids.

The genes are TRBV19 and TRBJ2-4, with 12 bases identical to TRBD2. V shed 0 bases, J shed 9 bases, and the junction held 9 bases outside the gene matches. Germline V gene data show CDR1 as LNHDA and CDR2 as SQIVND (reference sequence). The CDR3 is 17 residues long. The DNA of the CDR3 is TGTGCCAGTAGTATAGATTCTAGCGGGAGGGCCGGTGGCATTCAGTACTTC. Translated: CASSIDSSGRAGGIQYF.

This chain connects TRBV28 to TRBJ1-1; the D gene is possibly TRBD1 (5 bases). The CDR3 loop spans 13 amino acids. The V end was cut by 5 bases, the J end by 5 bases, with 12 bases between. Germline-derived CDR1 and CDR2 are MDHEN and SYDVKM. CDR3 in DNA: TGTGCCAGCAGTCACACAGGTTGGACTGAAGCTTTCTTT. It is translated as CASSHTGWTEAFF.

The chain links TRBV10-1 to TRBJ1-2; no clear D gene. The CDR3 covers 16 residues. Per the germline V gene, CDR1 is WNHNN and CDR2 is SYGVQD (reference sequence). Trimming removed 0 bases from V and 0 bases from J, with 11 bases in between. As DNA, the CDR3 is TGCGCCAGCAGTGAGTCAAGGGCTTTTCCTAACTATGGCTACACCTTC. It translates to CASSESRAFPNYGYTF.

The chain links TRBV6-6 to TRBJ1-2, with D uncertain. The germline V and J ends were trimmed by 0 bases and 7 bases, with 3 bases remaining between them. CDR1 is MNHNY, CDR2 SVGAGI, per germline (reference sequence). The CDR3 sequence is 11 residues long. The CDR3 DNA is TGTGCCAGCAGTTACTCGACTGGCTACACCTTC. Translation gives CASSYSTGYTF.

The chain joins TRBV6-2 or TRBV6-3 to TRBJ1-2, with unresolved D. Trimming took off 0 bases at V and 8 bases at J, with 16 bases between the two ends. Germline loops: CDR1 MNHEY, CDR2 SVGEGT. The CDR3 is made up of 15 amino acids. The CDR3 is CASSYSMAGELGYTF. In DNA form, the CDR3 reads TGTGCCAGCAGTTACTCGATGGCGGGCGAACTGGGCTACACCTTC.

In this sample, this clone turned up once. The chain has TRBV7-9 and TRBJ1-2; a weak D match, TRBD1 (5 bases). Trimming stripped 5 bases from V and 3 bases from J, with 13 bases between. The CDR3 spans 14 residues. Germline V gene sequence: CDR1 SEHNR, CDR2 FQNEAQ (reference sequence). In DNA form, the CDR3 reads TGTGCCAGCAGCGGTCGACAGCTGGACTATGGCTACACCTTC. This sequence encodes CASSGRQLDYGYTF. The complete variable domain, with remaining parts taken from reference TRBV7-9 and TRBJ1-2, reads DTGVSQNPRHKITKRGQNVTFRCDPISEHNRLYWYRQTLGQGPEFLTYFQNEAQLEKSRLLSDRFSAERPKGSFSTLEIQRTEQGDSAMYLCASSGRQLDYGYTFGSGTRLTVV.

The CDR3 nucleotides are TGTGCCAGCAGTTTACTCCATGCAGCTTTCTTT. This encodes CASSLLHAAFF. J is TRBJ1-1 and V is TRBV27; D not resolved. Trimming removed 2 bases from V and 10 bases from J, with 8 bases in between. Germline V gene lookup returns CDR1 MNHEY and CDR2 SMNVEV (reference sequence). The length of the CDR3 is 11 residues.

This clone occurred a few times. The V gene is TRBV28, the J gene TRBJ2-2; 7 bases are a match to TRBD1. This CDR3 is built from 15 residues. V shed 5 bases, J shed 4 bases, and the junction held 7 bases outside the gene matches. CDR1 is MDHEN and CDR2 is SYDVKM in the germline V gene. CDR3 residues: CASSRGQPSTGELFF. CDR3 coding DNA: TGTGCCAGCAGTCGGGGACAGCCCTCCACCGGGGAGCTGTTTTTT.

In this sample, this clone turned up once. Here the CDR3 DNA reads TGTGCCAGCGGACAGCTCACTGAAGCTTTCTTT. Amino acid sequence: CASGQLTEAFF. V usage is TRBV27 and J usage is TRBJ1-1; possibly TRBD1 for D (6 bases). The CDR3 totals 11 residues. Germline CDR1 is MNHEY and CDR2 is SMNVEV (reference sequence). The V end lost 8 bases, the J end lost 4 bases, and 8 bases lay between the germline ends.

The V call is TRBV18, the J call TRBJ2-7, with D tentatively TRBD1 (6 bases). The V end was cut by 5 bases, the J end by 3 bases, with 8 bases between. The CDR3 length is 12 residues. Germline V gene lookup returns CDR1 KGHSH and CDR2 LQKENI. The CDR3 coding sequence is TGTGCCAGCTCAACAGGGAGCTACGAGCAGTACTTC. This translates into CASSTGSYEQYF.

This chain links TRBV6-6 with TRBJ1-2, with D maybe TRBD1 (5 bases). This CDR3 is 13 amino acids long. Germline assignment: CDR1 MNHNY and CDR2 SVGAGI (reference sequence). Trimming took 9 bases from V and 8 from J, leaving 19 bases between them. This CDR3 reads CARKKGPSVGYTF. The CDR3 nucleotides are TGTGCCAGGAAGAAGGGACCCAGCGTGGGCTACACCTTC.

The CDR3 DNA reads as TGTGCCTGGAGGAGCGGGGTTCACACTGAAGCTTTCTTT. Amino acid sequence: CAWRSGVHTEAFF. This chain uses TRBV30 with TRBJ1-1; D not resolved. The CDR3 covers 13 residues. In germline, CDR1 is GTSNPN, CDR2 SVGIG (reference sequence). V was clipped by 3 bases and J by 3 bases, with 11 bases between them.

The chain is built from TRBV5-1 and TRBJ2-2; 14 nucleotides agree with TRBD2. Germline loops: CDR1 SGHRS, CDR2 YFSETQ. V gave up 1 base and J gave up 6 bases; unmatched junction bases: 5. The CDR3 has 17 amino acids. CDR3 DNA: TGCGCCAGCAGCTTGATGTCGACTAGCGGGAGGGCCGGGGAGCTGTTTTTT. As protein: CASSLMSTSGRAGELFF.